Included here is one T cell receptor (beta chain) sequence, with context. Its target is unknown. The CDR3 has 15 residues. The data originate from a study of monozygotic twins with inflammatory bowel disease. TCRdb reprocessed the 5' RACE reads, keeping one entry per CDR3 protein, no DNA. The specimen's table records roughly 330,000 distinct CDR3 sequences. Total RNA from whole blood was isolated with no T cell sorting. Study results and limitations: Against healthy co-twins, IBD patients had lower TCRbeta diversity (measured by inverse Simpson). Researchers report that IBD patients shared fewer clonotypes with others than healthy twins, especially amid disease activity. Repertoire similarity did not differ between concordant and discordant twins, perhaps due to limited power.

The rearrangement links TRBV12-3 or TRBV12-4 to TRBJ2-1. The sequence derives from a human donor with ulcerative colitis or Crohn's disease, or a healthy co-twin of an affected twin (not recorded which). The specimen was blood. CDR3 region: CASSLGRNSYNEQFF.